Presented here are 25 T cell receptor beta chains from one specimen sequenced in a study of early T cells in non-severe SARS-CoV-2 infection. Via MiXCR, TCRdb re-called the 5' RACE reads, giving one row per CDR3 protein. Of tens of thousands of distinct CDR3 sequences listed, roughly 6.3% are singletons. What was sequenced was whole blood. The receptor set was obtained from an adult who was a healthcare worker with PCR-confirmed SARS-CoV-2 infection or an uninfected control (not recorded which).

This chain links TRBV5-1 with TRBJ2-5; perhaps TRBD2 as D (5 bases). The CDR3 covers 15 residues. Germline loops: CDR1 SGHRS, CDR2 YFSETQ. Deletions cut 2 bases from V and 5 bases from J, with 16 bases between. The CDR3 sequence: CASSFKADAYETQYF. CDR3 nucleotide sequence: TGCGCCAGCAGCTTCAAAGCGGACGCGTATGAGACCCAGTACTTC.

This clonotype has ten or more counts. The rearrangement links TRBV21-1 to TRBJ2-7; the table's D call, TRBD1, was not checked against the DNA. TRBV21-1 is assigned pseudogene status. The CDR3 length is 14 residues. This CDR3 is CASSNGGREDEQYF. The CDR3 DNA reads TGTGCCAGCAGCAATGGGGGCAGGGAGGACGAGCAGTACTTC.

This clonotype was picked up a small number of times. The chain employs TRBV18 and TRBJ2-7; 9 nucleotides agree with TRBD1. This CDR3 has 17 amino acids. V lost 0 bases, J lost 0 bases, and 6 bases stayed unmatched. Germline V gives CDR1 KGHSH, CDR2 LQKENI. The CDR3 spells CASSPPEGQGPSYEQYF. CDR3 nucleotide sequence: TGTGCCAGCTCACCACCGGAAGGACAGGGGCCCTCCTACGAGCAGTACTTC.

This clonotype was seen many times. The CDR3 reads CASSLALVHYYNEQFF. CDR3 nucleotide sequence: TGTGCCAGCAGTTTAGCGTTAGTCCACTACTACAATGAGCAGTTCTTC. V and J are TRBV12-3 or TRBV12-4 and TRBJ2-1; D remains unclear. This CDR3 is built from 16 residues. Deletions cut 0 bases from V and 3 bases from J, with 12 bases between.

The sample holds many counts of this clonotype. The V and J genes are TRBV2 and TRBJ2-7; 12 bases map to TRBD2. This CDR3 is 17 amino acids long. J gave up 1 base and V 1 base, and 5 bases lay outside the gene matches. Germline V gene data show CDR1 as SNHLY and CDR2 as FYNNEI. This CDR3 reads CASSEGLAGVVSYEQYF. In DNA, the CDR3 is TGTGCCAGCAGTGAAGGACTAGCGGGAGTGGTATCCTACGAGCAGTACTTC.

This clonotype showed up many times. The CDR3 sequence: CASSLDKGGVEAFF. CDR3 nucleotides: TGTGCCAGCAGTTTAGATAAGGGAGGCGTTGAAGCTTTCTTT. This chain joins TRBV28 and TRBJ1-1; D not resolved. The CDR3 totals 14 residues. In germline, CDR1 is MDHEN, CDR2 SYDVKM. V was shortened by 2 bases and J by 7 bases, with 14 bases between the two germline ends.

This clonotype was counted a few times. V gene TRBV14 combines with J gene TRBJ1-6; unclear D gene. Germline lookup yields CDR1 SGHDN and CDR2 FVKESK. Between the trimmed V and J ends, which lost 1 base and 8 bases, there was a span of 9 bases. The CDR3 is made up of 14 amino acids. The CDR3 spells CASSQGREYSPLHF. DNA for the CDR3: TGTGCCAGCAGCCAAGGGAGAGAGTATTCACCCCTCCACTTT.

This clonotype was detected only a few times. J is TRBJ2-7 and V is TRBV11-2; D may be TRBD1 (5 bases). Germline CDR1 reads SGHAT; CDR2 reads FQNNGV. CDR3 size: 14 residues. V lost 5 bases and J 7 bases, leaving 18 bases between the germline ends. The CDR3 coding sequence is TGTGCCAGCAGCCTCCGATCAGGGTCCGGGGAGCAGTACTTC. It translates to CASSLRSGSGEQYF.

This clonotype was counted between two and nine times. The J gene is TRBJ1-1, the V gene TRBV6-5; D uncertain. V shed 2 bases and J shed 7 bases, with 11 bases lying between them. The CDR3 length is 13 residues. Germline lookup yields CDR1 MNHEY and CDR2 SVGAGI. The CDR3 nucleotides read TGTGCCAGCAGTTACGACGGGCTCGGTGAAGCTTTCTTT. Translating it yields CASSYDGLGEAFF.

The sample holds many counts of this clonotype. This sequence joins TRBV5-4 and TRBJ2-3; TRBD1 might be the D (5 bases). There are 14 residues in the CDR3. In germline, CDR1 is SGHNT, CDR2 YYREEE (reference sequence). The V end lost 0 bases, the J end lost 4 bases, and 9 bases lay between the germline ends. The CDR3 region is CASSLGTPADTQYF. The CDR3 bases are TGTGCCAGCAGCTTGGGGACACCGGCAGATACGCAGTATTTT.

This clonotype appeared a few times. The V and J genes are TRBV20-1 and TRBJ2-1; 10 nucleotides match TRBD2. CDR1 is DFQATT, CDR2 SNEGSKA, per germline (reference sequence). Trimming removed 7 bases from V and 9 bases from J; junction bases left unmatched: 9. The CDR3 contains 13 residues. The CDR3 DNA sequence: TGCAGTGTTCCCCTAGCGGGAGTCGGTGAGCAGTTCTTC. Amino acids: CSVPLAGVGEQFF.

This clonotype was seen ten or more times. This chain uses TRBV7-2 with TRBJ2-3; tentative D call: TRBD2 (6 bases). This CDR3 is 14 amino acids long. Germline-derived CDR1 and CDR2 are SGHTA and FQGNSA. Trimming shortened V by 5 bases and J by 5 bases, and 14 bases separated the two germline ends. The DNA for the CDR3 is TGTGCCAGCAGCCCGGGACTCCCTGGAGATACGCAGTATTTT. Translated, it gives CASSPGLPGDTQYF.

This clonotype occurred a few times. CDR3 region: CASRLADEQFF. CDR3 coding DNA: TGTGCCAGCCGACTAGCCGATGAGCAGTTCTTC. The chain employs TRBV28 and TRBJ2-1; TRBD2 matches at 7 bases. Germline V gene lookup returns CDR1 MDHEN and CDR2 SYDVKM. The ends lost 8 bases at V and 8 bases at J; junction bases unmatched: 3. This CDR3 has 11 residues.

The rearrangement links TRBV20-1 to TRBJ2-7; 11 nucleotides align to TRBD2. The V segment lost 4 bases and the J segment 3 bases; nucleotides outside the gene matches: 5. This CDR3 spans 14 amino acids. The germline gives CDR1 DFQATT, CDR2 SNEGSKA (reference sequence). For the CDR3, the DNA is TGCAGTGCTATACCCGGGACTAGCGGCTACGAGCAGTACTTC. Translation gives CSAIPGTSGYEQYF.

This clonotype was seen ten or more times. V gene TRBV11-2 combines with J gene TRBJ2-3; D possibly corresponds to TRBD1 (6 bases). V was shortened by 1 base and J by 0 bases, with 11 bases between the two germline ends. The CDR3 consists of 16 residues. Per the germline V gene, CDR1 is SGHAT and CDR2 is FQNNGV. The CDR3 spells CASSLARDISTDTQYF. The DNA of the CDR3 is TGTGCCAGCAGCTTAGCCCGGGACATAAGCACAGATACGCAGTATTTT.

This clonotype was observed a few times. The chain combines TRBV2 with TRBJ2-2; 7 bases are shared with TRBD1. This CDR3 has 15 amino acids. J lost 4 bases, V lost 4 bases, and 6 bases had no gene match. In germline, CDR1 is SNHLY, CDR2 FYNNEI. This chain's CDR3 is CASSGQGGGTGELFF. CDR3 in DNA: TGTGCCAGCAGTGGACAGGGCGGAGGCACCGGGGAGCTGTTTTTT.

This chain connects TRBV5-4 to TRBJ1-1, with D possibly being TRBD1 (5 bases). CDR3 size: 13 residues. Germline V gives CDR1 SGHNT, CDR2 YYREEE (reference sequence). Trimming took off 9 bases at V and 0 bases at J, with 12 bases between the two ends. CDR3 DNA sequence: TGTGCCACAACGACAGAGATGAACACTGAAGCTTTCTTT. Amino acid sequence: CATTTEMNTEAFF.

This clonotype was counted only a few times. The chain's CDR3 is CASSSRARTTQGGELFF. The CDR3 DNA is TGTGCCAGCAGTTCTAGGGCCCGGACTACACAAGGCGGGGAGCTGTTTTTT. V usage is TRBV27 and J usage is TRBJ2-2; tentatively, D is TRBD2 (6 bases). Germline-derived CDR1 and CDR2 are MNHEY and SMNVEV (reference sequence). This CDR3 has 17 amino acids. Trimming took off 4 bases at V and 7 bases at J, with 22 bases between the two ends.

The table lists this clonotype with many counts. The chain uses TRBV14 and TRBJ2-1; D is uncertain. V was clipped by 0 bases and J by 1 base, with 16 bases between them. Germline CDR1 SGHDN, CDR2 FVKESK. The CDR3 is 18 residues long. The CDR3 sequence is CASSQETLSAYSYNEQFF. The CDR3 DNA is TGTGCCAGCAGCCAAGAAACTCTCAGCGCCTATTCCTACAATGAGCAGTTCTTC.

This clonotype was counted at least ten times. V usage is TRBV4-1 and J usage is TRBJ2-3; D gene uncertain. CDR3 length: 12 residues. Trimming took off 1 base at V and 5 bases at J, with 4 bases between the two ends. Germline V gene sequence: CDR1 MGHRA, CDR2 YSYEKL. In DNA form, the CDR3 reads TGCGCCAGCAGCCAAGGGAGAGATACGCAGTATTTT. Translation gives CASSQGRDTQYF.

This clonotype showed up many times. The chain uses TRBV5-1 and TRBJ2-5; 8 bases line up with TRBD2. V lost 1 base to trimming and J lost 5 bases; unmatched junction nucleotides: 4. Germline CDR1 SGHRS, CDR2 YFSETQ. This CDR3 has 14 amino acids. CDR3 bases: TGCGCCAGCAGCTTGCGGGGGACTAGGGAGACCCAGTACTTC. The encoded protein is CASSLRGTRETQYF.

This clonotype was observed many times. This rearrangement joins TRBV7-8 to TRBJ2-7; possible D gene TRBD2, 6 bases. This CDR3 region has 13 residues. Between the trimmed V and J ends, which lost 1 base and 9 bases, there was a span of 13 bases. CDR1 is SGHVS, CDR2 FQNEAQ, per germline. The CDR3 reads CASSLEEGAGQYF. The CDR3 region has the DNA TGTGCCAGCAGCTTAGAGGAGGGAGCGGGGCAGTACTTC.

There are many counts of this clonotype. The chain uses TRBV3-1 and TRBJ2-1; 7 positions agree with TRBD1. CDR1 is LGHDT and CDR2 is YNNKEL in the germline V gene (reference sequence). The CDR3 has 15 amino acids. Germline trimming cut 0 bases from V and 13 bases from J; bases unmatched to any gene: 12. The DNA of the CDR3 is TGTGCCAGCAGCCAAGATCTGGACAGGATGACCCGTCAGTTCTTC. Its protein product is CASSQDLDRMTRQFF.

J is TRBJ2-7 and V is TRBV7-8, with a weak D call TRBD2 (6 bases). Trimming took 5 bases from V and 0 from J, leaving 17 bases between them. Germline CDR1 reads SGHVS; CDR2 reads FQNEAQ. The CDR3 runs 16 residues. DNA of the CDR3: TGTGCCAGCAGCGCCGTTGGACTACCCGACTCCTACGAGCAGTACTTC. Its protein is CASSAVGLPDSYEQYF.

This clonotype appeared many times. The gene calls are TRBV27 and TRBJ2-1; TRBD2 aligns across 12 bases. Germline trimming cut 3 bases from V and 10 bases from J; bases unmatched to any gene: 4. The CDR3 sequence is 14 residues long. Germline V lookup: CDR1 MNHEY, CDR2 SMNVEV (reference sequence). The CDR3 nucleotides read TGTGCCAGCAGTTTCTCTACTAGCGGGAGGGAGCAGTTCTTC. This codes for CASSFSTSGREQFF.